In its sample, the clone carrying this T cell receptor (beta chain) was seen many times. Its antigen is unidentified. The V and J ends lost 4 bases and 5 bases respectively, with 14 bases between them. Germline CDR1 and CDR2: SEHNR and FQNEAQ (reference sequence). The CDR3 extends over 14 amino acids. The sample belongs to a study of CD8 T cells in ankylosing spondylitis. General study points: A TCR beta motif of eight highly homologous variants appeared characteristic of ankylosing spondylitis blood.

The TCR beta libraries were generated through quantitative 5'-RACE incorporating molecular barcodes. MiXCR was run by TCRdb on the 5' RACE reads, yielding one entry per CDR3 protein. The sample has about 220,000 distinct CDR3 sequences; 5.5% to 7.5% are singletons. The sequenced sample consisted of blood, either unsorted or a sorted T cell fraction (not recorded which). J is TRBJ1-1 and V is TRBV7-9; the D gene is possibly TRBD1 (5 bases). The receptor comes from a male donor with ankylosing spondylitis. CDR3 DNA: TGTGCCAGCAGCTACCCCGGGACGGGTACTGAAGCTTTCTTT. Residues: CASSYPGTGTEAFF.